The TCR beta chain described here comes from a study of blood T cell repertoires in COVID-19. This clone was seen once. Assay used: immunoSEQ multiplex PCR; TCRdb lists only in-frame clones, some missing. The data hold some 73,000 clones, with over 65% observed a single time. The V gene lost 4 bases and the J gene lost 3 bases, with 16 bases spanning the gap. The CDR3 sequence is 15 residues long. Germline lookup yields CDR1 SGHAT and CDR2 FQNNGV. Sequenced: peripheral blood. This clonotype was obtained from a woman aged 55-69 years with acute or convalescent COVID-19. The V call is TRBV11-2, the J call TRBJ2-7, with TRBD1 as a possible D gene (6 bases). The CDR3 protein is CASSYHRDKFYEQYF. In nucleotides, the CDR3 is TGTGCCAGCAGCTACCACCGGGACAAGTTCTACGAGCAGTACTTC.